This TCR beta chain was captured by sequencing in a study of CD8 T cells in Susac syndrome. RNA amounts of 0.5 to 1 ug underwent reverse transcription with random hexamers. Using its own MiXCR run on the immunoSEQ multiplex PCR reads, TCRdb lists one record per CDR3 protein. Of roughly 120,000 distinct CDR3 sequences in the sample, less than 97% are singletons; the top ten hold just over 0.095%. V lost 2 bases and J 9 bases, leaving 20 bases between the germline ends. CDR3 length: 15 amino acids. Per germline, CDR1 SQVTM and CDR2 ANQGSEA. CD8+ and CD4+ T cells from blood underwent TCR beta sequencing, which was carried out in a high-throughput format.

The receptor was isolated from a human donor in good health. The chain has TRBV29-1 and TRBJ2-1; the D is unclear. The sample consisted of CD4+ T cells from PBMCs. CDR3 coding DNA: TGCAGCGTTGAATCTAATTGGCTGACTGGCACTGAGCAGTTCTTC. Encoded protein: CSVESNWLTGTEQFF.